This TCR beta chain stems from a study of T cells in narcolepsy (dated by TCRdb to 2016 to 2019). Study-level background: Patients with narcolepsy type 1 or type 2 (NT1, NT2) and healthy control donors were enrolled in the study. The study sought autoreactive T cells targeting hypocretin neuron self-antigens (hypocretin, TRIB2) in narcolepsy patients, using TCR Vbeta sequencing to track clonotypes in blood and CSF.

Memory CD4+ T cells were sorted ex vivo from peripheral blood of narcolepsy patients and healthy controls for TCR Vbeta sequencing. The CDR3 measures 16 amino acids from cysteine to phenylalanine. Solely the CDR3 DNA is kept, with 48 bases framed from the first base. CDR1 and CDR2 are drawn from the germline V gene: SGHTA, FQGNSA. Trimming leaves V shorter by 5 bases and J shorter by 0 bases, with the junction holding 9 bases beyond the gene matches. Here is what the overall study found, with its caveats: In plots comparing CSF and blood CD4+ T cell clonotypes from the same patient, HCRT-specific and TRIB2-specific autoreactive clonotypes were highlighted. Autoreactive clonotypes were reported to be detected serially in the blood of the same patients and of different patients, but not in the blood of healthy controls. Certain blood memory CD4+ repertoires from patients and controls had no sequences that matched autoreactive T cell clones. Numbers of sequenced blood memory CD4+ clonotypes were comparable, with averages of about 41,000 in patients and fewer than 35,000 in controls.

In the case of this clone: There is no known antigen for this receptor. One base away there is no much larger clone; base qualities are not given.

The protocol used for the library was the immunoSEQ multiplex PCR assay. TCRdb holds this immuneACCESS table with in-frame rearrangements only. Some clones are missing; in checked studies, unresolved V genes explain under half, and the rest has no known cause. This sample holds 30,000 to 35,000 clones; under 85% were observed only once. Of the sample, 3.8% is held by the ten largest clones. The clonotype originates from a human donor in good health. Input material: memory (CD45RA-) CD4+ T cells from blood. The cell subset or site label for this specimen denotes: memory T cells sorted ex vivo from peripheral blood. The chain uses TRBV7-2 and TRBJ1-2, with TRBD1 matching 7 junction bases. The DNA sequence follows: TGTGCCAGCAGCCCCTCGGTCGGGACAGCTAACTATGGCTACACCTTC. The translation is CASSPSVGTANYGYTF.